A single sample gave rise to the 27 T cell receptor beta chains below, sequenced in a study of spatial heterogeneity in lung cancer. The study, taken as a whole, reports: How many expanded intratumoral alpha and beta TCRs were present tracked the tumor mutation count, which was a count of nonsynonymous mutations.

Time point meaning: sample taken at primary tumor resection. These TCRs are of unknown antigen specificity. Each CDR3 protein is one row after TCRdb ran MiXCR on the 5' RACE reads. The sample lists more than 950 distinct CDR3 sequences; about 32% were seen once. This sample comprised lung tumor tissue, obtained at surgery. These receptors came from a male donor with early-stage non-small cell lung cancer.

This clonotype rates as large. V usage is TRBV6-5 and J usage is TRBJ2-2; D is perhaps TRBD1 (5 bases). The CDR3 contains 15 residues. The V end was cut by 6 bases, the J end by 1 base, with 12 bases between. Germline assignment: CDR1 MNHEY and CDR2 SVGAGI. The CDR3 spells CASRSGAENTGELFF. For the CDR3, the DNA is TGTGCCAGCAGATCTGGGGCTGAGAACACCGGGGAGCTGTTTTTT.

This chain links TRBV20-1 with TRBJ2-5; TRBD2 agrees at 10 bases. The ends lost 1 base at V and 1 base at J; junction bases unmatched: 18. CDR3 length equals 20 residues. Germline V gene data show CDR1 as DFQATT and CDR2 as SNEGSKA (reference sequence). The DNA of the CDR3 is TGCAGTGCTAGAGGGCAGGTAGAAATTCGGACTAGCGGCCCCCAAGAGACCCAGTACTTC. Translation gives CSARGQVEIRTSGPQETQYF.

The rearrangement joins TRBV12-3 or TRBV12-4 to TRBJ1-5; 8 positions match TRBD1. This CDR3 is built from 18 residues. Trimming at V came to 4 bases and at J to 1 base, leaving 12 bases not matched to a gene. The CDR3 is CASSSSYRGLRSNQPQHF. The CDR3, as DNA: TGTGCCAGCAGTTCCTCCTACAGGGGGTTGAGAAGCAATCAGCCCCAGCATTTT.

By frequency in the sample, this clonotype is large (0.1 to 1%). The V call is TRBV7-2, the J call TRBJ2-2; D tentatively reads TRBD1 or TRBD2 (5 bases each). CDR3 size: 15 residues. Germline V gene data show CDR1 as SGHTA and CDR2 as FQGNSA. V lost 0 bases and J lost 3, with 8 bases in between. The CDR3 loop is CASSLAGDYTGELFF. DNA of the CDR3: TGTGCCAGCAGCTTAGCGGGGGATTACACCGGGGAGCTGTTTTTT. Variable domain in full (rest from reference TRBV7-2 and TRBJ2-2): GAGVSQSPSNKVTEKGKDVELRCDPISGHTALYWYRQSLGQGLEFLIYFQGNSAPDKSGLPSDRFSAERTGGSVSTLTIQRTQQEDSAVYLCASSLAGDYTGELFFGEGSRLTVL.

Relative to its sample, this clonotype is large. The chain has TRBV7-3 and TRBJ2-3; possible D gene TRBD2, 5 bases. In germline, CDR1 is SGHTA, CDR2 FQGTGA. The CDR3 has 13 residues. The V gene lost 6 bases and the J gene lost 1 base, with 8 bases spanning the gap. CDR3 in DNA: TGTGCCAGCAGTGCCGGGGGCACAGATACGCAGTATTTT. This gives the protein CASSAGGTDTQYF.

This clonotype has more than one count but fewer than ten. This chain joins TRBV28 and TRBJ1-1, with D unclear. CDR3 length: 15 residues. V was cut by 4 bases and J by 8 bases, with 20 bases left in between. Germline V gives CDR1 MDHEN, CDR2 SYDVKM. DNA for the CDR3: TGTGCCAGCAGTTCCACCCCGGGAATCAAGTCCGAAGCTTTCTTT. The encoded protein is CASSSTPGIKSEAFF.

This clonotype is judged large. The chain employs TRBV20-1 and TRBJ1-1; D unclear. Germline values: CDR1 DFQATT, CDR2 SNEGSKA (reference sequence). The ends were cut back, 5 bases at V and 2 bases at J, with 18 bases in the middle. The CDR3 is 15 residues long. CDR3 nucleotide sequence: TGCAGTGCTCCCATTTACACCCTCCCCAACACTGAAGCTTTCTTT. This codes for CSAPIYTLPNTEAFF.

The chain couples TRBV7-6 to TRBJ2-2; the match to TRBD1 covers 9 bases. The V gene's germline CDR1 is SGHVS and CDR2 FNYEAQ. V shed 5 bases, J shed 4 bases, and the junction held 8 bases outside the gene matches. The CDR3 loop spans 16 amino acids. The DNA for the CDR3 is TGTGCCAGCAGCAGAACAGGGGGCTTCGTCACCGGGGAGCTGTTTTTT. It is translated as CASSRTGGFVTGELFF.

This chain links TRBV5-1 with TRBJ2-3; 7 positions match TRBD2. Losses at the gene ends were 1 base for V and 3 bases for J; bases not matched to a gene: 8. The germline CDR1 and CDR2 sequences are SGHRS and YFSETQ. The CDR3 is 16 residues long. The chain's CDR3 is CASSLRAGDRTDTQYF. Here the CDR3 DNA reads TGCGCCAGCAGCTTGCGTGCGGGAGATCGGACAGATACGCAGTATTTT.

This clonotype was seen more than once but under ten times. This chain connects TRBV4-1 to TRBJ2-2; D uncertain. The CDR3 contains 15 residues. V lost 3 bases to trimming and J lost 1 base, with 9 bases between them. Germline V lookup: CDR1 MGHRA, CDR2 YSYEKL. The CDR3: CASSHLAGNTGELFF. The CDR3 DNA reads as TGCGCCAGCAGCCACTTAGCCGGGAACACCGGGGAGCTGTTTTTT.

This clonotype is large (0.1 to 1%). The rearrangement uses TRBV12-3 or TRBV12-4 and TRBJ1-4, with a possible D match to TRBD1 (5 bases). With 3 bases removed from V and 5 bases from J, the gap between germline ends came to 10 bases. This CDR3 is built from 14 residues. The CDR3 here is CASSLGVPNEKLFF. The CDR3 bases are TGTGCCAGCAGTTTGGGGGTGCCCAATGAAAAACTGTTTTTT.

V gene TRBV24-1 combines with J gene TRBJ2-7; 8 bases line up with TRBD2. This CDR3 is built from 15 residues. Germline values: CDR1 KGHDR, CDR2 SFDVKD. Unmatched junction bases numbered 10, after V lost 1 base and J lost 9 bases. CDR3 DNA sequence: TGTGCCACCAGTGATTTTGGAGCGGGAGAGAGGGGGCAGTACTTC. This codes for CATSDFGAGERGQYF.

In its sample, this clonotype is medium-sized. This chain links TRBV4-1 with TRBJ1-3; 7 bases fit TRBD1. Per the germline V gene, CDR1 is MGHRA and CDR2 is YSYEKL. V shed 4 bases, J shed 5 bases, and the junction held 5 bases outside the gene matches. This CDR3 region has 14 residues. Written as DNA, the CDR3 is TGCGCCAGCAGCCCTAGGGGGCCGAGAAACACCATATATTTT. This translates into CASSPRGPRNTIYF.

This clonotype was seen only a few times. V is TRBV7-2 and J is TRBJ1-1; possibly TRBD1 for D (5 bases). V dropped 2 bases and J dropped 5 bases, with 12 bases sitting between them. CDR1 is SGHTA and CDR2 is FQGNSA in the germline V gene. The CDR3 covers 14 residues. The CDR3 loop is CASSLSIGGTEAFF. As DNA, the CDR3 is TGTGCCAGCAGCTTAAGTATCGGGGGGACTGAAGCTTTCTTT.

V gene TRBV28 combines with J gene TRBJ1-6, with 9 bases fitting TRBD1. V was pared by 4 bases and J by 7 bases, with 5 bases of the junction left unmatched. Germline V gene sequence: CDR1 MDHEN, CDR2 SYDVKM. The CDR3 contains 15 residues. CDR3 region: CASSSSGTGNSPLHF. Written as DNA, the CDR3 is TGTGCCAGCAGTTCCTCCGGGACAGGGAATTCACCCCTCCACTTT. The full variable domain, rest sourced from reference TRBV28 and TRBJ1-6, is DVKVTQSSRYLVKRTGEKVFLECVQDMDHENMFWYRQDPGLGLRLIYFSYDVKMKEKGDIPEGYSVSREKKERFSLILESASTNQTSMYLCASSSSGTGNSPLHFGNGTRLTVT.

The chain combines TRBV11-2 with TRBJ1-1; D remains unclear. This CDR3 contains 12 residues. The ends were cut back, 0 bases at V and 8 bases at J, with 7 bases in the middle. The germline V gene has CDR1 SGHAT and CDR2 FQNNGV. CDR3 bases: TGTGCCAGCAGCTTAGAATTTTCGGAAGCTTTCTTT. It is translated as CASSLEFSEAFF.

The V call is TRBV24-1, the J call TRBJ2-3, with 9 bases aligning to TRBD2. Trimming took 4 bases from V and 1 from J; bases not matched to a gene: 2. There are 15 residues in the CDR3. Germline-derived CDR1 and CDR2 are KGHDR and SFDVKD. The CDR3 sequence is CATSDPSGGTDTQYF. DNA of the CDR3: TGTGCCACCAGTGACCCTAGCGGGGGCACAGATACGCAGTATTTT.

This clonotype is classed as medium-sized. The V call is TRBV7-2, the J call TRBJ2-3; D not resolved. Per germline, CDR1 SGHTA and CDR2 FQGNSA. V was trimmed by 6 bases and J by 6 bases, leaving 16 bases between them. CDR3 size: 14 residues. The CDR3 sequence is CASSGYTVSDTQYF. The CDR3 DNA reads TGTGCCAGCAGTGGCTATACCGTCTCGGATACGCAGTATTTT.

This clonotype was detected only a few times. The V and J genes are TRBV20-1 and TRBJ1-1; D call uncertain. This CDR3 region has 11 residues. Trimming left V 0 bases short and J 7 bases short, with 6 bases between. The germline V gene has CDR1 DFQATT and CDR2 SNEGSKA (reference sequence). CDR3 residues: CSAREGIEAFF. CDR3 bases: TGCAGTGCTAGAGAGGGGATTGAAGCTTTCTTT.

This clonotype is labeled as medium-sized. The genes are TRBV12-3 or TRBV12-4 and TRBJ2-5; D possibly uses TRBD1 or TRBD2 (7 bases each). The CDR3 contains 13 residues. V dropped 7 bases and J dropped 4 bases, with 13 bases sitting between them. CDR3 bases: TGTGCCAGCACCCCAGGGGGGGGAGAGACCCAGTACTTC. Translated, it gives CASTPGGGETQYF.

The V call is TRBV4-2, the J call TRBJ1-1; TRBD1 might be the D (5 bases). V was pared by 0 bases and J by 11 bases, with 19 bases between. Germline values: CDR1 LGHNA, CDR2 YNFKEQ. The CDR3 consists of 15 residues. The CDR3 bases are TGTGCCAGCAGCCAAGATTTGAGGGACGAGCAAGGGGCTTTCTTT. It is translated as CASSQDLRDEQGAFF.

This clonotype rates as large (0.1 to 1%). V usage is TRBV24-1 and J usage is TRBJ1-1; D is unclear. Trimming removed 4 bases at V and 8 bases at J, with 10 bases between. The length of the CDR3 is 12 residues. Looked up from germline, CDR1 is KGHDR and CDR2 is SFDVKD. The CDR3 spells CATSDGGLEAFF. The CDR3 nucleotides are TGTGCCACCAGTGACGGAGGATTAGAAGCTTTCTTT.

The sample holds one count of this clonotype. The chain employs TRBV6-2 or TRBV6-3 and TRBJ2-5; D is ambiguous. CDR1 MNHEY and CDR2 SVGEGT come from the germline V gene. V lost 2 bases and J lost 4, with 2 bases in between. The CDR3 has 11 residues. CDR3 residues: CASSYGETQYF. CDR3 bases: TGTGCCAGCAGTTACGGAGAGACCCAGTACTTC.

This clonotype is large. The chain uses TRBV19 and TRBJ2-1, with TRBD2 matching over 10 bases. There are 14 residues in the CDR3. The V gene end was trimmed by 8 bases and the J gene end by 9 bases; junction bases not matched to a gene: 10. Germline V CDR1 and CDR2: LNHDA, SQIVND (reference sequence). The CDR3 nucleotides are TGTGCCAGTCTTAGCGGGGGGCCCTTGGGTGAGCAGTTCTTC. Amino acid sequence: CASLSGGPLGEQFF.

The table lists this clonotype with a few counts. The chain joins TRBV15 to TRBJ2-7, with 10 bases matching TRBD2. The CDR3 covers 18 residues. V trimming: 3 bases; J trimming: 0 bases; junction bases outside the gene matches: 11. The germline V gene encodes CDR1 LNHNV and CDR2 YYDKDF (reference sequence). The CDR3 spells CATSRGDFSGRHSYEQYF. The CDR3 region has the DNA TGTGCCACCAGCAGGGGGGATTTTAGCGGGAGGCACTCCTACGAGCAGTACTTC.

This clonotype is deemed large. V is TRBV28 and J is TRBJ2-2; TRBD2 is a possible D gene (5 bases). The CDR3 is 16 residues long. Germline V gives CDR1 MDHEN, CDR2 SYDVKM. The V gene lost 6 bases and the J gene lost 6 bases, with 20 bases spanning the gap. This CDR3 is CASSPPLRTGSGELFF. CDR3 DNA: TGTGCCAGCAGCCCCCCTTTGAGAACGGGGTCCGGGGAGCTGTTTTTT.

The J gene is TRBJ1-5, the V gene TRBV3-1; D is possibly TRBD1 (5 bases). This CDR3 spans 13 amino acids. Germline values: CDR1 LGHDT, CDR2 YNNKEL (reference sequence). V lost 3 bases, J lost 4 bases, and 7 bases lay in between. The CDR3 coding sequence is TGTGCCAGCAGCCAGGGGGGGAATCAGCCCCAGCATTTT. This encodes CASSQGGNQPQHF.